The clone carrying this TCR beta chain was seen ten or more times. Its antigen remains unknown. The sample comes from a study of CD8+CD57+ T cells in acquired aplastic anemia. Turning to the study itself: Sorted CD4+ and CD8+ cells gave a mean 3.2 ug DNA, range 0.2 to 27.4 ug. Study results and caveats: A significant difference in CD8+ Simpson's diversity between patients and controls was not found.

Genomic DNA acted as the template from which TCR beta VDJ combination and CDR3 sequence profiling were carried out. TCRdb reprocessed the reads via MiXCR and lists one record per CDR3 protein. The sample lists 250,000 to 300,000 distinct CDR3 sequences; around three fifths were seen once. The TCR was taken from a human donor with severe aplastic anemia or a healthy control (not recorded which). The sequencing sample was made of sorted CD4+, CD8+, or CD8+CD57+ T cells (not recorded which) from PBMCs.

This CDR3 reads CASSLGQGDNQPQHF. The CDR3, as DNA: TGTGCCAGCAGCTTGGGACAGGGTGACAATCAGCCCCAGCATTTT. The chain links TRBV7-9 to TRBJ1-5; the match to TRBD1 covers 9 bases. This CDR3 comprises 15 residues. Germline V gene lookup returns CDR1 SEHNR and CDR2 FQNEAQ (reference sequence). V dropped 3 bases and J dropped 3; count of bases not matched to a gene: 3.